This entry features one TCR beta chain sequence. The antigen is unknown. CDR3 size: 14 residues. Germline lookup yields CDR1 WNHNN and CDR2 SYGVQD (reference sequence). Trimming stripped 4 bases from V and 6 bases from J, with 15 bases between. The method was immunoSEQ multiplex PCR; TCRdb's version includes in-frame clones alone and lacks a portion of them. The table has over 130,000 clones, more than 90% seen once; the top ten hold 4% to 5.5%. The sample originates from a study of T cell responses to AZD1222 COVID-19 vaccine. Study-level findings and limits: Donors were largely white British and mainly female; clonal diversity was possibly underestimated.

The input for sequencing was peripheral blood, taken on day 0 of AZD1222 vaccination. The rearrangement uses TRBV10-1 and TRBJ2-5; D is possibly TRBD2 (6 bases). The sequence derives from an adult in good health. The CDR3 bases are TGCGCCAGCAGTGTACTTCGGGGGTCGAAGACCCAGTACTTC. Translating it yields CASSVLRGSKTQYF.